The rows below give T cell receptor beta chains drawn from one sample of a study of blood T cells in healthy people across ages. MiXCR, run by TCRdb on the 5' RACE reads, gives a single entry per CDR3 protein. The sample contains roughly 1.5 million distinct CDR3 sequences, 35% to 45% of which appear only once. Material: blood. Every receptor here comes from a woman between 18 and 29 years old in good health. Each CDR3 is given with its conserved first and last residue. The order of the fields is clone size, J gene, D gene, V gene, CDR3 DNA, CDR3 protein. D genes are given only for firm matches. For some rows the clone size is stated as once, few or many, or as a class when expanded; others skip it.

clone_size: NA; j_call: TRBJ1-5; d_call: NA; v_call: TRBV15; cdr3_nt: TGTGCCACCAGCAGTCAGCGATATCGGCCCCAGCATTTT; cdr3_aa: CATSSQRYRPQHF
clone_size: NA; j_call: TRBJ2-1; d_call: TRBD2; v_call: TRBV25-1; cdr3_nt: TGTGCCAGCAGTGAACTATCTAGCGGGGACTACAATGAGCAGTTCTTC; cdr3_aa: CASSELSSGDYNEQFF
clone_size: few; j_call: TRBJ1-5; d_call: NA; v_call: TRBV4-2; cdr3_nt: TGTGCCAGCAGCCAAGATCTTGAGGGAGGTCGGCCCCAGCATTTT; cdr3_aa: CASSQDLEGGRPQHF
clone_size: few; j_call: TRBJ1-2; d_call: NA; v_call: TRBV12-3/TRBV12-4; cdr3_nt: TGTGCCAGCAGTTTAGAGGGAAGGGGCTATGGCTACACCTTC; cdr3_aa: CASSLEGRGYGYTF
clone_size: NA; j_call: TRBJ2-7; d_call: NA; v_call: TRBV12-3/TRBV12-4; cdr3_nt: TGTGCCAGCACCTCTATAGGGGGGTACAATGAGCAGTACTTC; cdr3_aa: CASTSIGGYNEQYF
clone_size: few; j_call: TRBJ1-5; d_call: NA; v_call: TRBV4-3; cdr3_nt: TGCGCCAGCAGCCAGAACTGGGTTGGCAATCAGCCCCAGCATTTT; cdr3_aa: CASSQNWVGNQPQHF
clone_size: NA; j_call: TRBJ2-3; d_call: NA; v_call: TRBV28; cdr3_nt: TGTGCCAGCAGTCCCCAGTGGGGGTCTAGCACAGATACGCAGTATTTT; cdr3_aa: CASSPQWGSSTDTQYF
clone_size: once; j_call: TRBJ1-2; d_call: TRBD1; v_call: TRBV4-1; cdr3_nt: TGCGCCAGCAGCCAGTGGACAGGGGGAAAAGGGGCCTATGGCTACACCTTC; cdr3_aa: CASSQWTGGKGAYGYTF
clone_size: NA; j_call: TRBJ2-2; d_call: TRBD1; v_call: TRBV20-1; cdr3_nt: TGCAGTGCTAGAGGGACAGGGGGCACCGGGGAGCTGTTTTTT; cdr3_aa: CSARGTGGTGELFF
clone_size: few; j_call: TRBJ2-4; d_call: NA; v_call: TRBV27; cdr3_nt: TGTGCCAGCAGTGGTGGAAGTTGGAGCGGGTACATTCAGTACTTC; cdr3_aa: CASSGGSWSGYIQYF
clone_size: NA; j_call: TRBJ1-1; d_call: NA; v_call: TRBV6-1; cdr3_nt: TGTGCCAGCAGTGAGTCACCGGGCCGGGGCAATGAAGCTTTCTTT; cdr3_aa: CASSESPGRGNEAFF
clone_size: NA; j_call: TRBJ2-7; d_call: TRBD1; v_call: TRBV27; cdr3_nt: TGTGCCAGCAGTCCGTTGACAGGGATAGCCTACGAGCAGTACTTC; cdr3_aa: CASSPLTGIAYEQYF
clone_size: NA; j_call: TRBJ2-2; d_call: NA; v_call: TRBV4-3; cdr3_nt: TGCGCCAGCAGCCAAGATCTGGGGGCGAGGACCGGGGAGCTGTTTTTT; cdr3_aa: CASSQDLGARTGELFF
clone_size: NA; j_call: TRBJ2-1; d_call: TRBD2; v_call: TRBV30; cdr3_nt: TGTGCCTGGAGTGGACTAGCTAATGAGCAGTTCTTC; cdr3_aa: CAWSGLANEQFF
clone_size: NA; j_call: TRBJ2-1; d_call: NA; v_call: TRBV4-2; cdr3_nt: TGTGCCAGCAGCCAACCACCTACCTCCTACAATGAGCAGTTCTTC; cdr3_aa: CASSQPPTSYNEQFF
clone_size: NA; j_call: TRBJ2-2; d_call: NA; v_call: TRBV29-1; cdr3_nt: TGCAGCGCGGAAGATCCGAACACCGGGGAGCTGTTTTTT; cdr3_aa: CSAEDPNTGELFF
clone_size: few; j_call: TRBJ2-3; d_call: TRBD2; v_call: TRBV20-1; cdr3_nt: TGCAGTGCCCACGGACTAGCTGGAGTTGTAGATACGCAGTATTTT; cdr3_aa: CSAHGLAGVVDTQYF
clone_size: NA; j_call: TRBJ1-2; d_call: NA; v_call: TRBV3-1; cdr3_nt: TGTGCCAGCAGCCAAACCGACAGCATGTATGACTACACCTTC; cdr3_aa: CASSQTDSMYDYTF
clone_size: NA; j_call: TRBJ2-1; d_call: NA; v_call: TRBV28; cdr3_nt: TGTGCCAGCAGTCCCCTCGCCGGGGGCGGGCAGTTCTTC; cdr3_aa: CASSPLAGGGQFF
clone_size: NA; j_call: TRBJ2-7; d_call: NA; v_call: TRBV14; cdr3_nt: TGTGCCAGCAGCCAAGATGGGGCTGGAACCTACGAGCAGTACTTC; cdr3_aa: CASSQDGAGTYEQYF
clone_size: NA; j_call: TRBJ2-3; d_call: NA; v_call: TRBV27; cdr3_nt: TGTGCCAGCAGTTCTTTGACCGGGTCGCGCACAGATACGCAGTATTTT; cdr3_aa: CASSSLTGSRTDTQYF
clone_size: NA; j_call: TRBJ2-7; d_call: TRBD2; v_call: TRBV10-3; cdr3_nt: TGTGCCATCAGCGATCCACCGACTAGCGGGGGGCCCTACAATGAGCAGTACTTC; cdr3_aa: CAISDPPTSGGPYNEQYF
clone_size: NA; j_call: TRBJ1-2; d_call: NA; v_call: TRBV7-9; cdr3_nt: TGTGCCAGCAGAAAAGACCTCTATGGCTACACCTTC; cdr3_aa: CASRKDLYGYTF
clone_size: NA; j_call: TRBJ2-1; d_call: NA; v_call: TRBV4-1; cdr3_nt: TGCGCCAGCAGCCCTACAGAGGGTTCTCCCAATGAGCAGTTCTTC; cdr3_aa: CASSPTEGSPNEQFF
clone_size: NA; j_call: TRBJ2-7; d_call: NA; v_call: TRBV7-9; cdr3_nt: TGTGCCAGCAGCACCCCTAGGGACAATTCTCCCTACGAGCAGTACTTC; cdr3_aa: CASSTPRDNSPYEQYF
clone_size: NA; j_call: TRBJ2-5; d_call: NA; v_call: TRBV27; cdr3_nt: TGTGCCAGCAGTGCGGACCCGACAGTAGAGACCCAGTACTTC; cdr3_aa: CASSADPTVETQYF
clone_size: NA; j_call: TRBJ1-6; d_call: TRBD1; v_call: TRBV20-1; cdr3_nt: TGCAGTGCTAGAGATCGGACAGGGGAAAATTCACCCCTCCACTTT; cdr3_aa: CSARDRTGENSPLHF
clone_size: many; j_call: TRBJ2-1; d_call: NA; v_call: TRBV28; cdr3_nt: TGTGCCAGCAGTCTCCAAGGGAACAATGAGCAGTTCTTC; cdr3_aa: CASSLQGNNEQFF
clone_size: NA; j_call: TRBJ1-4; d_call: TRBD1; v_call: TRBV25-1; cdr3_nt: TGTGCCAGCGAGGGACAGGAGATAGCAACTAATGAAAAACTGTTTTTT; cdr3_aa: CASEGQEIATNEKLFF
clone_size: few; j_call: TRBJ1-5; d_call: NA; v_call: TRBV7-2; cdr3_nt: TGTGCCAGCAGCCCCGTGATGGGGGGCAATCAGCCCCAGCATTTT; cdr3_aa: CASSPVMGGNQPQHF
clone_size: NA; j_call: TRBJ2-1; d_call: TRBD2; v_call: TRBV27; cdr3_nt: TGTGCCAGCAGTTGGGGGACTAGCGGGGCCTACAATGAGCAGTTCTTC; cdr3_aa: CASSWGTSGAYNEQFF
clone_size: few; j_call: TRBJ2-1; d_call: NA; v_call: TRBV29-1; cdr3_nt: TGCAGCGCCCTAGGGGGGGGCAGCTACAATGAGCAGTTCTTC; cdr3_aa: CSALGGGSYNEQFF
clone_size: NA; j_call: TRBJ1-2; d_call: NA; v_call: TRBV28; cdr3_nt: TGTGCCAGCAGTTTAATTCCTCTCAGTACCTATGGCTACACCTTC; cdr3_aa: CASSLIPLSTYGYTF
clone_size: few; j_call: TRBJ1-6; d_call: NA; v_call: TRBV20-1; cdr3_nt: TGCAGTGCTAGAGAGGGGACGAAAAGATATAATTCACCCCTCCACTTT; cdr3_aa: CSAREGTKRYNSPLHF
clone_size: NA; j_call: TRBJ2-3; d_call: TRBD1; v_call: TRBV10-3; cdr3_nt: TGTGCCACCGGACAGGGGGAGATTTCTAGCACAGATACGCAGTATTTT; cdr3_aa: CATGQGEISSTDTQYF
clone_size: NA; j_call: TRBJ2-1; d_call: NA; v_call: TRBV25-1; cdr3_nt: TGTGCCAGCAGTGAAGCAAAGGTTGAGCAGTTCTTC; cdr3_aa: CASSEAKVEQFF
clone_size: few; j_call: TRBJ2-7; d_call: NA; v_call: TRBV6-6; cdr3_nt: TGTGCCAGCACCTTTAGAAAGGGATACGAGCAGTACTTC; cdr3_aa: CASTFRKGYEQYF
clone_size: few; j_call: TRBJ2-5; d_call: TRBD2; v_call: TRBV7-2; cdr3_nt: TGTGCCAGCAGCTTAGCTAGCGGGAGTTCCCGTGAGCAGTACTTC; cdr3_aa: CASSLASGSSREQYF
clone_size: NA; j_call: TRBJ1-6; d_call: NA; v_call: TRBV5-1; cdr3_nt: TGCGCCAGCAGCTTGTGGGGACGGTGGAATTCACCCCTCCACTTT; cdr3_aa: CASSLWGRWNSPLHF